This T cell receptor beta chain appears in the sequencing data of a study of blood T cell repertoires in COVID-19. At the level of the study: Specimens from acute and convalescent COVID-19 originated in the United States, Italy and Spain. The cDNA or gDNA used as material had been derived from T cells, B-cell-depleted T cells, or PBMCs.

Original methodology: Counts of nucleated cells, estimated from reference gene primer amplification, were obtained. The assay was immunoSEQ multiplex PCR, and TCRdb's table has in-frame clones only and misses some. V and J calls and clone size are those listed in that table; D and trimming were worked out from the DNA. The sample contains about 110,000 clones, around 83% of which appear only once. Source material: peripheral blood. This TCR came from a man between 65 and 85 years old with acute or convalescent COVID-19.

This CDR3 is CSVRDRYYDEQYF. The CDR3 DNA is TGCAGCGTTCGGGACAGATATTATGACGAGCAGTACTTC. This rearrangement joins TRBV29-1 to TRBJ2-7, with 7 bases matching TRBD1. The germline V gene encodes CDR1 SQVTM and CDR2 ANQGSEA. The CDR3 runs to 13 residues. V shed 5 bases and J 5 bases; nucleotides not matched to a gene: 9.